These T cell receptor beta chains were read from a single sample in a study of early T cells in non-severe SARS-CoV-2 infection. One entry per CDR3 protein, called by TCRdb with MiXCR from the 5' RACE reads. Altogether 80,000 to 100,000 distinct CDR3 sequences are present, approximately 10% being singletons, with the ten largest covering around 4.7%. Material: whole blood, obtained at baseline. The receptors here all came from an adult who was a healthcare worker with PCR-confirmed SARS-CoV-2 infection or an uninfected control (not recorded which). The CDR3 runs from the conserved cysteine through the conserved F or W. The D gene is left open where the match is weak. The size field is filled for only some rows; it gives once, few, many or a size class.

>TRBJ2-5|TRBV1|-|-
TGCACCAGCAGCCAAGGACTAGCGGGGGGGCAGGAGACCCAGTACTTC
CTSSQGLAGGQETQYF
>TRBJ2-3|TRBV9|TRBD2|once
TGTGCCAGCAGCGCGACTAGCGGGAGTCGAGATACGCAGTATTTT
CASSATSGSRDTQYF
>TRBJ1-1|TRBV20-1|-|many
TGCAGTGCTAGGTTGCCGGGACGGAAGAACACTGAAGCTTTCTTT
CSARLPGRKNTEAFF
>TRBJ1-1|TRBV10-3|-|many
TGTGCCATCAGTGAGTCTGGGGGGCTGGAAGCTTTCTTT
CAISESGGLEAFF
>TRBJ1-3|TRBV7-9|-|few
TGTGCCAGCAGCACGGCTGCCGAAAACACCATATATTTT
CASSTAAENTIYF
>TRBJ2-7|TRBV5-6|-|few
TGTGCCAGCAGCATGGACCGGGACAAACCCTACGAGCAGTACTTC
CASSMDRDKPYEQYF
>TRBJ2-4|TRBV6-5|TRBD1|many
TGTGCCAGCAGTTATTCGCGACAGGGGAGCATTCAGTACTTC
CASSYSRQGSIQYF
>TRBJ1-4|TRBV2|TRBD1|few
TGTGCCAGCACCTCCCCGCCGGGACAGGGGGCGACTAATGAAAAACTGTTTTTT
CASTSPPGQGATNEKLFF
>TRBJ2-5|TRBV3-1|TRBD2|many
TGTGCCAGCAGCGGGGAAGCGGGAGAACAAGAGACCCAGTACTTC
CASSGEAGEQETQYF
>TRBJ1-6|TRBV7-2|-|few
TGTGCCAGCAGCTTAAATTCTGGCAGGGTGAATTCACCCCTCCACTTT
CASSLNSGRVNSPLHF
>TRBJ2-7|TRBV5-5|TRBD1|once
TGTGCCAGCAGCATAACCGGGACAGGGATCCCCTACGAGCAGTACTTC
CASSITGTGIPYEQYF
>TRBJ1-2|TRBV2|-|few
TGTGCCAGCGGGTCAGAGTCTAACTATGGCTACACCTTC
CASGSESNYGYTF
>TRBJ2-3|TRBV18|-|few
TGTGCCAGCTCACCAGACGGGCGCCTTCATACGCAGTATTTT
CASSPDGRLHTQYF
>TRBJ2-3|TRBV5-1|TRBD2|-
TGCGCCAGCAGCGATCCTAGCGGGGGGGGCACAGATACGCAGTATTTT
CASSDPSGGGTDTQYF
>TRBJ2-7|TRBV7-2|TRBD2|few
TGTGCCAGCAGCCAGGAGCGGGAGAGCTACGAGCAGTACTTC
CASSQERESYEQYF
>TRBJ2-5|TRBV2|-|few
TGTGCCAGCAGTGTGAGGAGGCAAGAGACCCAGTACTTC
CASSVRRQETQYF
>TRBJ2-3|TRBV7-6|-|many
TGTGCCAGCAGTCAAGACCCGGGGCCAGATACGCAGTATTTT
CASSQDPGPDTQYF
>TRBJ2-3|TRBV11-2|-|many
TGTGCCAGCAGCTTATGGGGGGGCACAGATACGCAGTATTTT
CASSLWGGTDTQYF
>TRBJ2-7|TRBV20-1|TRBD1|many
TGCAGTGCTAGTAAGCTGGACAGGGCTGTAAAGCAGTACTTC
CSASKLDRAVKQYF
>TRBJ1-1|TRBV5-6|TRBD1|many
TGTGCCAGCAGCCTGCAAACAACGGGACAGGCGAACACTGAAGCTTTCTTT
CASSLQTTGQANTEAFF
>TRBJ1-4|TRBV9|-|many
TGTGCCAGCAGGCGATCCCCTGCACGGAGGAAGGACGAAAAACTGTTTTTT
CASRRSPARRKDEKLFF
>TRBJ2-1|TRBV11-2|-|-
TGTGCCAGCAGCTTAGAGCTAGGCCCCTACAATGAGCAGTTCTTC
CASSLELGPYNEQFF
>TRBJ2-7|TRBV20-1|TRBD1|few
TGCAGTGCTAGAGGCCCAGCAGGGGGTGCCGAGCAGTACTTC
CSARGPAGGAEQYF
>TRBJ1-1|TRBV12-3/TRBV12-4|-|-
TGTGCCAGCAGTTTTAGCGGGGGAGACACTGAAGCTTTCTTT
CASSFSGGDTEAFF
>TRBJ1-2|TRBV24-1|-|many
TGTGCCACCCCCGGGCACTATGGCTACACCTTC
CATPGHYGYTF
>TRBJ2-7|TRBV19|-|-
TGTGCCAGTAGTCTGGTTGTAAGCTCCTACGAGCAGTACTTC
CASSLVVSSYEQYF
>TRBJ2-1|TRBV6-2/TRBV6-3|TRBD2|few
TGTGCCAGCAGTTGGCTAGCGGGCTACAATGAGCAGTTCTTC
CASSWLAGYNEQFF